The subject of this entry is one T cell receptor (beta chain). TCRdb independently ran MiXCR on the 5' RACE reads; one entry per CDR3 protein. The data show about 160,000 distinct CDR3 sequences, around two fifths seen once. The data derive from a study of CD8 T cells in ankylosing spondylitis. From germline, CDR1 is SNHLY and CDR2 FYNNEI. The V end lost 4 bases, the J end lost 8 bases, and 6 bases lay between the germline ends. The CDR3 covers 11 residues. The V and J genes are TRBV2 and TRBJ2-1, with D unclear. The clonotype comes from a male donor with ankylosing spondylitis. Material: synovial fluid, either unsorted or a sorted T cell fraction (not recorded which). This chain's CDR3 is CASSVRDEQFF. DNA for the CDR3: TGTGCCAGCAGTGTAAGGGATGAGCAGTTCTTC.